These 14 T cell receptor beta chains were sequenced from one sample in a study of CD8+ T cells in alopecia areata. Extraction and reverse transcription of RNA yielded cDNA as the sequencing template. Using immunoSEQ multiplex PCR, the repertoire was profiled, and TCRdb retains in-frame clones only, with some absent. The sample has 100,000 to 150,000 clones, more than 30% seen once. Specimen: CD4+ T cells sorted from blood. The receptors shown here come from a human donor with alopecia areata.

V gene TRBV29-1 combines with J gene TRBJ2-3; D ambiguous. Germline CDR1 reads SQVTM; CDR2 reads ANQGSEA. The germline V and J ends were trimmed by 1 base and 2 bases, with 7 bases remaining between them. The CDR3 has 13 residues. DNA for the CDR3: TGCAGCGTTGAAGTGGCAGCCACAGATACGCAGTATTTT. Translation gives CSVEVAATDTQYF.

This chain connects TRBV30 to TRBJ2-1; D is unresolved. The ends were cut back, 4 bases at V and 9 bases at J, with 16 bases in the middle. In germline, CDR1 is GTSNPN, CDR2 SVGIG (reference sequence). CDR3 length equals 13 residues. CDR3 sequence (DNA): TGTGCCTGGACCCTATCAGGCGCCGGTGAGCAGTTCTTC. This codes for CAWTLSGAGEQFF. The full variable domain, rest sourced from reference TRBV30 and TRBJ2-1, is SQTIHQWPATLVQPVGSPLSLECTVEGTSNPNLYWYRQAAGRGLQLLFYSVGIGQISSEVPQNLSASRPQDRQFILSSKKLLLSDSGFYLCAWTLSGAGEQFFGPGTRLTVL.

The chain uses TRBV5-1 and TRBJ2-5; D is perhaps TRBD2 (6 bases). Germline CDR1 and CDR2: SGHRS and YFSETQ. This CDR3 has 16 residues. V lost 4 bases to trimming and J lost 1 base, with 17 bases between them. The CDR3 DNA reads as TGCGCCAGCAGCCCCACGCCCCGGGACTCCCAAGAGACCCAGTACTTC. Protein: CASSPTPRDSQETQYF.

This clone was found a few times. This chain links TRBV4-3 with TRBJ2-3; D is possibly TRBD1 (5 bases). Germline lookup yields CDR1 LGHNA and CDR2 YSLEER. This CDR3 region has 17 residues. Deletions cut 0 bases from V and 2 bases from J, with 15 bases between. In nucleotides, the CDR3 is TGCGCCAGCAGCCAAGAAGGGGTTGGGGCCCTCACAGATACGCAGTATTTT. It specifies CASSQEGVGALTDTQYF.

This clone was seen more than once but under ten times. The genes are TRBV29-1 and TRBJ1-5; D is unclear. The CDR3 sequence is 12 residues long. Trimming removed 5 bases from V and 3 bases from J, with 8 bases in between. The germline CDR1 and CDR2 sequences are SQVTM and ANQGSEA. The CDR3 reads CSVRIANQPQHF. CDR3 in DNA: TGCAGCGTTAGGATAGCCAATCAGCCCCAGCATTTT.

CDR3 loop: CASSSLPEQETQYF. The CDR3 DNA follows: TGTGCCAGCAGTTCGCTCCCGGAACAAGAGACCCAGTACTTC. The chain is built from TRBV6-5 and TRBJ2-5; D remains unclear. The CDR3 has 14 residues. Trimming took off 4 bases at V and 2 bases at J, with 11 bases between the two ends. Germline V gene lookup returns CDR1 MNHEY and CDR2 SVGAGI.

This clone was recorded many times. In DNA, the CDR3 is TGCGCCAGCAGCCAAGTGAATATGGGCTTTTCGGGGACCCCGGCTTTCTTT. This codes for CASSQVNMGFSGTPAFF. The rearrangement uses TRBV4-1 and TRBJ1-1; D is perhaps TRBD1 (5 bases). The CDR3 covers 17 residues. Trimming shortened V by 1 base and J by 11 bases, and 26 bases separated the two germline ends. In germline, CDR1 is MGHRA, CDR2 YSYEKL.

V is TRBV9 and J is TRBJ2-5; D might be TRBD1 or TRBD2, each matching 6 bases. The CDR3 has 14 residues. Germline CDR1 reads SGDLS; CDR2 reads YYNGEE. V was trimmed by 0 bases and J by 7 bases, leaving 13 bases between them. The CDR3 sequence is CASSVVQGGGTQYF. CDR3 nucleotide sequence: TGTGCCAGCAGCGTAGTACAGGGAGGAGGGACCCAGTACTTC.

In its sample, this clone was seen a few times. The chain links TRBV6-5 to TRBJ2-7; D tentatively fits TRBD1 or TRBD2 (5 bases each). The CDR3 sequence is 15 residues long. Per the germline V gene, CDR1 is MNHEY and CDR2 is SVGAGI. V dropped 4 bases and J dropped 4 bases, with 17 bases sitting between them. The chain's CDR3 is CASSSTGANGYEQYF. For the CDR3, the DNA is TGTGCCAGCAGTTCCACCGGGGCTAATGGGTACGAGCAGTACTTC.

The rearrangement joins TRBV20-1 to TRBJ2-1; TRBD1 or TRBD2 may be the D gene (5 bases each). The V end was cut by 5 bases, the J end by 6 bases, with 8 bases between. From germline, CDR1 is DFQATT and CDR2 SNEGSKA (reference sequence). This CDR3 has 11 residues. The CDR3 reads CSAGTSNEQFF. The CDR3 DNA sequence: TGCAGTGCTGGGACCAGCAATGAGCAGTTCTTC.

The rearrangement uses TRBV2 and TRBJ1-5; 12 positions agree with TRBD1. This CDR3 has 15 amino acids. J was trimmed by 7 bases and V by 5 bases; bases with no gene match: 6. The germline V gene has CDR1 SNHLY and CDR2 FYNNEI. CDR3 sequence reads: CASSPPGQGAQPQHF. The CDR3 DNA reads as TGTGCCAGCAGTCCACCGGGACAGGGGGCCCAGCCCCAGCATTTT.

This clone was seen a few times. The rearrangement links TRBV28 to TRBJ2-5, with 8 bases lining up with TRBD2. CDR1 MDHEN and CDR2 SYDVKM come from the germline V gene. The CDR3 has 16 residues. V shed 5 bases, J shed 5 bases, and the junction held 13 bases outside the gene matches. The CDR3 reads CASSPLAGGSRETQYF. In nucleotides, the CDR3 is TGTGCCAGCAGTCCCCTCGCGGGAGGAAGCCGGGAGACCCAGTACTTC.

J is TRBJ2-7 and V is TRBV7-9; D is perhaps TRBD2 (5 bases). Germline loops: CDR1 SEHNR, CDR2 FQNEAQ (reference sequence). V gave up 4 bases and J gave up 0 bases, with 13 bases separating them. This CDR3 is 15 amino acids long. CDR3 DNA sequence: TGTGCCAGCAGCTCCCCCGAGAGGGCCTCCTACGAGCAGTACTTC. This gives the protein CASSSPERASYEQYF.

A few counts support this clone. The chain combines TRBV23-1 with TRBJ2-3; either TRBD1 or TRBD2 may fit D (7 bases each). TRBV23-1 is reported as an ORF; its role is uncertain. The germline V and J ends were trimmed by 8 bases and 6 bases, with 12 bases remaining between them. The CDR3 is made up of 12 amino acids. CDR3 in amino acids: CASRQGGDTQYF. For the CDR3, the DNA is TGCGCCAGCCGACAGGGAGGGGATACGCAGTATTTT.